This T cell receptor (beta chain) stems from a study of cytomegalovirus exposure and HLA in healthy donors (dated by TCRdb to about 2017). About the full investigation: An earlier analysis of several hundred of the donors reported 276 Gb of sequence data and 90 million to 120 million unique TCR beta sequences obtained from roughly 170 million T cells. In a later genetic analysis, genome-wide SNP genotypes for about three fifths of the 666 donors were used, and that subset was treated as a discovery cohort. Every discovery cohort repertoire had been produced on one sequencing platform. An early release covering about 600 HLA-typed donors comprised 250 to 350 gigabases of sequencing data and about 90 million unique TCR sequences. Typing coverage differed by locus: A, B, C, DRB1 and DQB1 were typed in roughly 620-640 donors, DQA1 in 522, DPA1 in 600 to 610, and DPB1 in approximately 450. A separate validation cohort of more than 100 different subjects was used in addition to the approximately 610-subject first cohort. The later analysis used no new phenotypic data to find candidate immune exposures, relying instead on TCR beta sequences and their occurrence across donors. To predict cytomegalovirus infection status, the study combined high-throughput TCR immunosequencing, statistical association of individual TCRs with disease status, and machine learning. Donor age, sex, ethnicity and CMV serostatus were compiled alongside the repertoire data. Across 300 to 500 genotyped donors of the cohort, an average of roughly 230,000 unique TCR beta nucleotide sequences per donor were sequenced, and 15% to 20% of those sequences were non-productive. The study aimed to test whether cataloging public T cell receptors could reveal signatures of past pathogen exposure. Because of strong linkage in the cohort, five DR-DQ haplotypes were treated as single units for association and clustering. The genetic ancestry cluster associated with self-reported Caucasian donors included 70% to 85% of the 350 to 500 genotyped donors. The study used immunosequencing to profile the T cell repertoires of around 600 subjects and linked those repertoires to cytomegalovirus serostatus. Class I and class II HLA loci were covered by the typing at four-digit resolution. A later analysis re-examined previously published TCR beta repertoires from roughly 650 donors and added high-resolution HLA genotyping to investigate patterns of TCR occurrence. An earlier analysis of approximately 500 of the donors applied high-throughput TCR beta sequencing to assess whether each TCR beta V gene segment acted as functional or pseudogenic. Study-level results and caveats: Presence/absence analyses assumed roughly uniform sequencing depth across donors, an assumption that may not hold. In this cohort, only TCR beta chains were sequenced, and detectable features were limited by the absence of alpha or paired-chain data. In an earlier analysis of approximately 590 of the donors, most TCR beta V segments appeared in productive rearrangements about 87% or about 30% of the time, broadly matching IMGT annotations. An association between a missense DCLRE1C variant and V-gene and J-gene trimming of TCR beta chains was found in a later genetic analysis and replicated in an independent cohort. In a later analysis, most CMV-associated TCR beta chains were found to appear HLA-restricted, with HLA associations seemingly driven largely by CMV exposure. A cluster of highly shared sequence variants was judged likely to be a technical artifact of the sequencing pipeline. The classifier was reported to diagnose cytomegalovirus status with high specificity and sensitivity in both the original and validation cohorts. The earlier analysis of approximately 560 of the donors excluded around 17 rarely observed V segments, including chromosome 9 orphons, because counts were too low. The study listed 150 to 200 TCR beta chains as associated with cytomegalovirus. Some IMGT-functional V segments, including TRBV6-2 and TRBV6-3, could not be distinguished by the 87-base-pair reads and were therefore excluded. In vitro tests confirmed that three of the cytomegalovirus-associated TCR beta chains recognize cytomegalovirus antigens. While some public TCRs were present in many individuals, most TCR sequences turned up only very rarely across donors. The authors suggested that the approach could potentially be extended to other disease states and immunological phenotypes. The only immune exposure information available for the cohort was CMV serostatus. A later analysis found that TCR association rates varied across HLA loci, with DRB1 alleles showing the most associated TCRs and HLA-C alleles the fewest. Linkage disequilibrium might explain the correlated functional status among segregating V segments, but an unknown experimental factor could not be excluded. A further reported finding was that TCR beta sequences accurately predicted the HLA-A and HLA-B alleles for most subjects in the first cohort. In a later analysis, HLA-associated TCR beta chains showed more clonal expansion and lower generation probabilities than non-associated chains that were equally common. In a later analysis, several top co-occurrence clusters were reported to appear linked to parvovirus B19, influenza, CMV and Epstein-Barr virus. Specific HLA alleles were associated with some 15,000 TCR beta sequences at a false discovery rate of 0.05 in a later analysis. HLA typing was unavailable for some donors at each locus, so association tests used only the typed subset. In a later genetic analysis, fewer N-insertions in productive TCRs were reported among donors in an Asian-associated ancestry cluster than the roughly 670-donor mean. When HLA alleles, especially DR and DQ, strongly co-occurred, TCR associations were difficult to assign to individual alleles.

The cohort was made up of several hundred healthy bone marrow donors. At the time of sampling, every cohort member was nominally healthy, though immune exposures that went unrecorded were likely present. The donor tested CMV seronegative, placing the donor among the 350 or so seronegative members of the cohort. A peripheral blood sample was collected from each donor, and TCR beta sequencing was performed on peripheral blood mononuclear cells. The Qiagen DNeasy Blood Extraction Kit was used to extract genomic DNA from the blood cell samples. Library preparation employed the immunoSEQ multiplex PCR assay. For the multiplex PCR, a mixture combining 60 forward primers for TCR Vbeta segments and 13 reverse primers for TCR Jbeta segments was used. A multiplex PCR assay on genomic DNA amplified the CDR3 region of rearranged TCR beta genes. Amplified TCR beta libraries were sequenced as 87-base-pair reads on the Illumina HiSeq System. Turning to the authors' computational methods: In a later analysis, 70 million to 95 million unique TCR beta chains were counted across the roughly 670 repertoires, and roughly 10 million of these chains were shared by at least two donors. To remove PCR and sequencing errors, raw reads were error-corrected and collapsed into unique sequences using a nearest-neighbor algorithm that merged closely related sequences. V, D and J gene segments were assigned by aligning CDR3 sequences to IMGT reference sequences. For a sequence to be retained, a match of at least six nucleotides was required to both a V gene segment and a J gene segment. A rearrangement counted as productive if the CDR3 had no stop codons and remained in frame with V and J, and every other rearrangement counted as non-productive. CDR3 was defined according to IMGT convention as the region running from the second conserved V-encoded cysteine to the conserved J-encoded phenylalanine. In an earlier analysis of just under 600 of the donors, sequences lacking an unambiguous match to a single V gene segment were excluded. In an earlier analysis of 587 of the donors, V segments were called functional above 56.7% productive rearrangements and were called segregating when the between-donor standard deviation exceeded 5%. A statistical classification framework was built to diagnose cytomegalovirus status from the catalog of TCR beta chain sequences. A later analysis assigned V and J genes by comparing TCR nucleotide sequences with IMGT/GENE-DB human TR gene sequences. A later analysis assigned CDR3 sequences and most-parsimonious VDJ recombination scenarios with the TCRdist pipeline. In a later analysis, each TCR beta chain was defined by its CDR3 amino acid sequence together with its V-gene family, and reads without a unique V-gene family were excluded. In a later analysis, 450 to 600 highly shared, low-generation-probability nucleotide sequences were removed to address suspected cross-contamination and a sequencing artifact. For each public chain, a later analysis derived a clonal expansion index from normalized ranks of inferred template counts within each repertoire. In a later analysis, generation probabilities were computed with a VDJ recombination model fitted to out-of-frame rearrangements, and the resulting probabilities were checked against IGoR. A later analysis scored TCR-TCR, TCR-HLA and TCR-CMV co-occurrence with hypergeometric tests, applying a repertoire-size bias correction to TCR pairs. To estimate false discovery rates, a later analysis permuted the HLA or CMV assignments 20 times. A later analysis grouped co-occurring TCRs with DBSCAN, adding TCRdist sequence similarity when clustering within HLA-allele-positive subsets. Repertoires with fewer than 30,000 or more than 120,000 public chains, plus five repertoires with anomalous nucleotide sharing, were excluded from co-occurrence clustering. TCRdb retrieved this table from immuneACCESS and kept in-frame rearrangements only. Not all clones are present; in checked studies, unresolved V genes account for under half, and no reason is known for the remainder. Clone size and V and J calls were adopted from that table, with D and trimming inferred from the DNA. Here the sample has about 190,000 clones; around four fifths occur a single time. In total, the top ten clones hold roughly 1.6% of the sample.

This clone was recorded a few times. This receptor's antigen is unknown. Base quality data are lacking; no much larger clone is found one base away. The CDR3 runs 16 residues from the cysteine to the phenylalanine. CDR3 DNA only is kept here, 48 bases in frame from base 1. For CDR1 and CDR2, the germline V gene (reference sequence) lists LNHDA and SQIVND. Ends trimmed: V by 5 bases, J by 3 bases; bases unmatched to a gene: 11. The sequenced sample consisted of PBMCs. The chain was built from TRBV19 and TRBJ1-1; TRBD1 agrees with 8 junctional bases. This sequence originates from a man aged 45 to 65 in good health and CMV-seronegative. The DNA sequence reads TGTGCCAGTAGTCCCGGACAGGGCAAGGGGGACACTGAAGCTTTCTTT. The resulting protein is CASSPGQGKGDTEAFF.